This TCR beta chain was retrieved from a study of control samples from healthy donors and cancer patients. V shed 5 bases and J 3 bases; nucleotides not matched to a gene: 6. The CDR3 extends over 15 amino acids. CDR1 is LGHDT and CDR2 is YNNKEL in the germline V gene (reference sequence). Here immunoSEQ multiplex PCR was the method, and the copy in TCRdb shows in-frame clones only, minus some. The sample has 110,000 or so clones, around 80% seen once. The chain links TRBV3-1 (or the pseudogene TRBV3-2) to TRBJ2-1; TRBD1 matches at 8 bases. What was sequenced was blood. This clonotype originated in a man younger than 35 in good health. This chain's CDR3 is CASSYHGQGYNEQFF. Here the CDR3 DNA reads TGTGCCAGCAGCTATCACGGACAGGGCTACAATGAGCAGTTCTTC.